The clone carrying this TCR beta chain showed up just a few times. This sample is part of a study of response to subunit inactivated influenza vaccine. Each CDR3 protein gets one entry after TCRdb re-called the RT-PCR reads with MiXCR. The table records 300,000 to 350,000 distinct CDR3 sequences, over 20% of them present only once. Germline V gene data show CDR1 as MNHEY and CDR2 as SMNVEV (reference sequence). Trimming shortened V by 4 bases and J by 5 bases, and 20 bases separated the two germline ends. The CDR3 is 16 residues long. The gene calls are TRBV27 and TRBJ1-2; D remains unclear. Sample: PBMCs from blood, taken less than 22 months after vaccination. This TCR was sampled from a man aged 50 to 75 who received an inactivated influenza vaccine. The CDR3 protein is CASSSTTDRGLYGYTF. The CDR3 DNA is TGTGCCAGCAGTTCCACTACGGACCGAGGGCTATATGGCTACACCTTC.